Each of the 14 T cell receptor beta chains below was sequenced from the same sample in a study of tumor-infiltrating lymphocytes in primary liver carcinoma. Germline DNA was extracted too, while blood RNA derived from unsorted whole blood. Total RNA amounting to about 520 ng was the source from which TCR beta cDNA was made with a constant-region primer. TCR beta libraries came from three nested multiplex PCR rounds using slightly modified ARM-PCR. The opening two PCR rounds, roughly 11 cycles each, paired TRBV1-TRBV30 forward primers with a C-beta reverse primer. TCRdb re-derived calls from the multiplex PCR reads in MiXCR, one entry per CDR3 protein. The data hold 180,000 or so distinct CDR3 sequences, with about 60% observed a single time. Input material: peripheral blood. The receptors were sampled from a man in his forties with primary liver carcinoma and hepatitis B virus infection.

This chain links TRBV11-2 with TRBJ2-5; D is unclear. CDR1 and CDR2 from the germline V gene are SGHAT and FQNNGV. CDR3 length: 13 residues. Trimming removed 2 bases at V and 5 bases at J, with 9 bases between. The CDR3 bases are TGTGCCAGCAGCTTAAGTGTCCGGGAGACCCAGTACTTC. Amino acids: CASSLSVRETQYF.

The chain recombines TRBV5-1 with TRBJ2-7; 8 positions match TRBD1. The length of the CDR3 is 15 residues. CDR1 and CDR2 (germline): SGHRS, YFSETQ. V trimming: 4 bases; J trimming: 1 base; junction bases outside the gene matches: 7. The chain's CDR3 is CASSVTGEGSYEQYF. For the CDR3, the DNA is TGCGCCAGCAGCGTGACAGGGGAAGGGTCCTACGAGCAGTACTTC.

With regard to this clonotype: Germline is not matched at one junction end, which may reflect a read error. The rearrangement uses TRBV14 and TRBJ2-2; D remains ambiguous. The CDR3 covers 13 residues. From germline, CDR1 is SGHDN and CDR2 FVKESK. The CDR3 DNA sequence: TGTGCTAGCAGCCAAGTAGGCACCGGGGAGCTGTTTTTT. This sequence encodes CASSQVGTGELFF.

Note on this clonotype: Given a much more abundant clone one base away, this may be a read error. No conserved phenylalanine or tryptophan ends this CDR3, so it is likely a read error. The V gene is TRBV29-1, the J gene TRBJ1-3; D gene unclear. CDR1 SQVTM and CDR2 ANQGSEA come from the germline V gene. The ends were cut back, 2 bases at V and 2 bases at J, with 7 bases in the middle. The CDR3 runs to 13 residues. As DNA, the CDR3 is TGCAGCGTTGAAAATCCTGCTGGAAACACCATATATCTT. This sequence encodes CSVENPAGNTIYL.

This clonotype turned up a few times. A read error may explain this, as a much larger clone is one base away. The chain carries TRBV11-1 and TRBJ2-5, with 7 bases fitting TRBD2. Germline CDR1 and CDR2: SGHAT and FQDESV (reference sequence). The CDR3 extends over 14 amino acids. The CDR3 bases are TGTGCCAGCAGCCCGGGACTACCGGGGGAGACCCAGGACTTC. It is translated as CASSPGLPGETQDF.

This clonotype has only one observation. The chain carries TRBV5-1 and TRBJ2-1; D call uncertain. The V and J ends lost 5 bases and 8 bases respectively, with 17 bases between them. This CDR3 region has 14 residues. Germline V lookup: CDR1 SGHRS, CDR2 YFSETQ. CDR3 sequence reads: CASRLLGTVHEQFF. The DNA of the CDR3 is TGCGCCAGCAGATTGTTAGGAACTGTCCATGAGCAGTTCTTC.

In its sample, this clonotype was seen once. The chain's CDR3 is CASSLGIHGEQYF. The CDR3 bases are TGTGCCAGCAGTTTGGGGATCCACGGCGAGCAGTACTTC. The genes are TRBV12-3 or TRBV12-4 and TRBJ2-7; D gene unclear. The CDR3 is 13 residues long. V lost 3 bases to trimming and J lost 6 bases, with 12 bases between them.

This clonotype was observed at least ten times. This rearrangement joins TRBV29-1 to TRBJ2-5; the D gene is possibly TRBD2 (6 bases). This CDR3 is built from 12 residues. CDR1 SQVTM and CDR2 ANQGSEA come from the germline V gene. The V gene lost 4 bases and the J gene lost 4 bases, with 10 bases spanning the gap. CDR3 DNA: TGCAGCGTTGCTCTGGGGGGAGAGACCCAGTACTTC. As protein: CSVALGGETQYF.

This clonotype was recorded once. The conserved phenylalanine or tryptophan is not found at the CDR3 terminus, so this likely reflects a read error. This rearrangement joins TRBV29-1 to TRBJ1-1; D gene unclear. In germline, CDR1 is SQVTM, CDR2 ANQGSEA. This CDR3 is 13 amino acids long. The CDR3 here is CSAHVLTNTDAFS. The CDR3 DNA is TGCAGCGCACACGTTTTAACGAACACTGACGCTTTCTCT.

On this clonotype: The final CDR3 position lacks the conserved phenylalanine or tryptophan, pointing to a likely read error. The chain joins TRBV11-1 to TRBJ2-7; D is unresolved. There are 13 residues in the CDR3. The germline V gene encodes CDR1 SGHAT and CDR2 FQDESV (reference sequence). The CDR3 DNA is TGTGCCAGTAGCTTAGAGGTATCCTACGAGCAGTACATC. Translating it yields CASSLEVSYEQYI.

V usage is TRBV25-1 and J usage is TRBJ1-1, with 8 bases that match TRBD1. Germline assignment: CDR1 MGHDK and CDR2 SYGVNS. The trim removed 6 bases at V and 4 bases at J, leaving 10 bases unmatched. The CDR3 totals 15 residues. For the CDR3, the DNA is TGTGCCAGCAGCGACACAGGGGGACTGAGCACTGAAGCTTTCTTT. Translated: CASSDTGGLSTEAFF.

The V and J genes are TRBV5-1 and TRBJ1-2; D call uncertain. This CDR3 has 15 amino acids. V shed 6 bases and J shed 3 bases, with 18 bases lying between them. From germline, CDR1 is SGHRS and CDR2 YFSETQ. The CDR3 bases are TGCGCCAGCATCCCATCTCCTAATGTGTACTATGGCTACACCTTC. This codes for CASIPSPNVYYGYTF.

Turning to this clonotype: Since a much larger clone is just one base distant, this may be a read error. CDR3 sequence (DNA): TGTGCCAACAGCTTTATTCTTAATGAGCAGTTCTTC. Translation: CANSFILNEQFF. The genes are TRBV11-2 and TRBJ2-1; D uncertain. Germline CDR1 and CDR2: SGHAT and FQNNGV. The CDR3 extends over 12 amino acids. The entire variable domain, with the rest obtained from reference TRBV11-2 and TRBJ2-1, is as follows: EAGVAQSPRYKIIEKRQSVAFWCNPISGHATLYWYQQILGQGPKLLIQFQNNGVVDDSQLPKDRFSAERLKGVDSTLKIQPAKLEDSAVYLCANSFILNEQFFGPGTRLTVL.

To note about this clonotype: With a much larger clone just one base away, this may be a read error. The chain links TRBV4-2 to TRBJ2-1, with TRBD2 matching over 8 bases. The CDR3 sequence is 17 residues long. Unmatched junction bases numbered 10, after V lost 1 base and J lost 5 bases. CDR1 and CDR2 from the germline V gene are LGHNA and YNFKEQ. The CDR3 loop reads CASSQGPGGRNHNEQFF. In nucleotides, the CDR3 is TGTGCCAGCAGCCAAGGTCCGGGCGGGAGGAACCACAATGAGCAGTTCTTC.